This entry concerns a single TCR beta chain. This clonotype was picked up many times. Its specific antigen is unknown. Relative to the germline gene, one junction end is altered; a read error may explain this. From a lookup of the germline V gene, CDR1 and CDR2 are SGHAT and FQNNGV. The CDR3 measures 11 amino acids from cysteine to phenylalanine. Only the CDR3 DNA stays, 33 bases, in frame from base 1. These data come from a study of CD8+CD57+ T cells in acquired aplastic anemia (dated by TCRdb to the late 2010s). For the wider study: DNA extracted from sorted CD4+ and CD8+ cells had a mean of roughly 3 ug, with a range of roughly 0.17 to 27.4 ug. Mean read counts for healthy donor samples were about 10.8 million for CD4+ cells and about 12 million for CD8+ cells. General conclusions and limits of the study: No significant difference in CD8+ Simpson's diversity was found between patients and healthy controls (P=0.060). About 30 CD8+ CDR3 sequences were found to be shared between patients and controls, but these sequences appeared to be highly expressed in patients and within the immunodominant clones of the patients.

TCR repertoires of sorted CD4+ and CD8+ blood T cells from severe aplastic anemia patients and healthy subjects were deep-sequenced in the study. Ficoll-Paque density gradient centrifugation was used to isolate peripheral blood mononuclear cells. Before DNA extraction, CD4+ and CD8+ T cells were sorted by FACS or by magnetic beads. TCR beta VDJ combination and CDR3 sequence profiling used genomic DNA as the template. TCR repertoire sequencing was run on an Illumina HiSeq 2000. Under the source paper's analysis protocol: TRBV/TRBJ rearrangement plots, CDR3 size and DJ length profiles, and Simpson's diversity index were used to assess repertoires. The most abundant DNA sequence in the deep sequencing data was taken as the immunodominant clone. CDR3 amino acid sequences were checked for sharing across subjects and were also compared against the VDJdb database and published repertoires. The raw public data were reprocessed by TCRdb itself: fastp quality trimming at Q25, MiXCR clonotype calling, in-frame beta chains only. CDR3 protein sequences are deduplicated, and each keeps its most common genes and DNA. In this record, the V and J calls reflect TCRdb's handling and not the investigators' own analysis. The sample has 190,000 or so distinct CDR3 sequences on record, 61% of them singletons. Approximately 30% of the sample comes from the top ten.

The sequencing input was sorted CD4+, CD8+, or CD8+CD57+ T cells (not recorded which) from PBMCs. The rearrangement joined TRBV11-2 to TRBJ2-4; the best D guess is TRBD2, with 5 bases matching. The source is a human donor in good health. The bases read TGTGCCAGCAGCCAATTGGGAGAAACATCCTTC. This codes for CASSQLGETSF.